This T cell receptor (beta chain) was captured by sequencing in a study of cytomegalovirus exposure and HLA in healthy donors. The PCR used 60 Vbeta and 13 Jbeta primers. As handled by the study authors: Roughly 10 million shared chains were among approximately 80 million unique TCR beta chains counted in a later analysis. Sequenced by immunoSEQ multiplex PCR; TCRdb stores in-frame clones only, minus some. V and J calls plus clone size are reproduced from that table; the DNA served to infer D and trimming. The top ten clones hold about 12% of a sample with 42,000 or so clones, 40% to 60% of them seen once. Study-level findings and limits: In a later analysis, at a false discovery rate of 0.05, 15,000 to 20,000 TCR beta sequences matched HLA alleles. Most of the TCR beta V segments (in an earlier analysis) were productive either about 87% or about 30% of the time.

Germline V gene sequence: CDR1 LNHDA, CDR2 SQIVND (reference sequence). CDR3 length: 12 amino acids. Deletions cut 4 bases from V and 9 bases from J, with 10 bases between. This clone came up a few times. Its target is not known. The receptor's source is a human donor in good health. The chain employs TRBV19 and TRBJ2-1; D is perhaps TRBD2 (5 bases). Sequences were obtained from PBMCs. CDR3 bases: TGTGCCAGTAGTAAGGCCAGCGGTGAGCAGTTCTTC. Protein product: CASSKASGEQFF. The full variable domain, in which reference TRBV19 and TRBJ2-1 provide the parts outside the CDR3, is DGGITQSPKYLFRKEGQNVTLSCEQNLNHDAMYWYRQDPGQGLRLIYYSQIVNDFQKGDIAEGYSVSREKKESFPLTVTSAQKNPTAFYLCASSKASGEQFFGPGTRLTVL.